One and the same sample provided the 5 T cell receptor beta chains below, sequenced in a study of blood T cell repertoires in COVID-19. Data came from immunoSEQ multiplex PCR; TCRdb stores just in-frame clones and leaves some out. This sample yields 80,000 to 95,000 clones, of which approximately 77% are seen a single time; approximately 10% belongs to the top ten. The material sequenced was peripheral blood. These receptors were obtained from a woman at least 80 years old with acute or convalescent COVID-19.

V is TRBV5-4 and J is TRBJ2-7; possibly TRBD1 for D (6 bases). V lost 2 bases to trimming and J lost 3 bases, with 12 bases between them. The CDR3 has 14 residues. Germline lookup yields CDR1 SGHNT and CDR2 YYREEE (reference sequence). The CDR3 DNA reads TGTGCCAGCAGCTTAGGGGGTCAAGTCTACGAGCAGTACTTC. Protein product: CASSLGGQVYEQYF.

The rearrangement uses TRBV5-1 and TRBJ2-3; a possible D gene is TRBD1 (6 bases). The CDR3 has 13 residues. Trimming took 4 bases from V and 9 from J, leaving 15 bases between them. The germline V gene has CDR1 SGHRS and CDR2 YFSETQ. CDR3: CASSPWQGQTQYF. In nucleotides, the CDR3 is TGCGCCAGCAGCCCGTGGCAGGGGCAAACGCAGTATTTT.

The CDR3: CASSLPTERTGGSPKAFF. CDR3 in DNA: TGTGCCAGCAGCTTACCGACCGAAAGGACAGGTGGGTCCCCCAAAGCTTTCTTT. The V gene is TRBV7-9, the J gene TRBJ1-1, with TRBD1 matching 7 bases. Losses at the gene ends were 2 bases for V and 9 bases for J; bases not matched to a gene: 21. Germline loops: CDR1 SEHNR, CDR2 FQNEAQ (reference sequence). The CDR3 is 18 amino acids.

This clone was observed a few times. The chain carries TRBV21-1 and TRBJ1-3. TRBV21-1 represents a pseudogene. This CDR3 is 16 amino acids long. The CDR3 reads CASSKGVPFSGNTIYF. The CDR3 coding sequence is TGTGCCAGCAGCAAAGGCGTCCCTTTTAGTGGAAACACCATATATTTT.

V is TRBV29-1 and J is TRBJ2-5; D possibly corresponds to TRBD2 (6 bases). Germline V gene data show CDR1 as SQVTM and CDR2 as ANQGSEA. The germline V and J ends were trimmed by 7 bases and 2 bases, with 20 bases remaining between them. CDR3 length: 15 residues. CDR3 in amino acids: CSALRDSRPQETQYF. DNA of the CDR3: TGCAGCGCCCTACGGGACTCTCGCCCTCAAGAGACCCAGTACTTC.